A selection of T cell receptor beta chains follows, all from one sample in a study of cytomegalovirus exposure and HLA in healthy donors. Using immunoSEQ multiplex PCR, the repertoire was profiled, and TCRdb retains in-frame clones only, with some absent. The data contain roughly 150,000 clones, more than 65% of them singletons. Sequences were obtained from PBMCs. The source is a man in his thirties or forties in good health and CMV-seropositive. Each CDR3 is given with its conserved first and last residue. D genes are given only for firm matches. Expanded clones are given a class, and other clones once, few, many or no size at all.

J gene	D gene	V gene	clone size	CDR3 DNA	CDR3 protein
TRBJ2-3	TRBD2	TRBV25-1	-	TGTGCCAGCAGGGGACTAGCGTTAGATACGCAGTATTTT	CASRGLALDTQYF
TRBJ2-7	TRBD1	TRBV7-6	-	TGTGCCAGCAGCTCCGGGACAGGGGACGAGCAGTACTTC	CASSSGTGDEQYF
TRBJ1-1	-	TRBV9	-	TGTGCCAGCAGCGTAGCGTCCGGGAACACTGAAGCTTTCTTT	CASSVASGNTEAFF
TRBJ1-2	TRBD1	TRBV7-9	-	TGTGCCAGCAGCTTGGGACAGCTCTATGGCTACACCTTC	CASSLGQLYGYTF
TRBJ2-7	-	TRBV13	-	TGTGCCAGCAGCCGAGGTGGTCCGAGCTCCTACGAGCAGTACTTC	CASSRGGPSSYEQYF
TRBJ2-6	-	TRBV27	once	TGTGCCAGCAGTTTATCGGAGGGCTCTGGGGCCAACGGCCTGACTTTC	CASSLSEGSGANGLTF
TRBJ2-5	-	TRBV5-1	-	TGCGCCAGCGGGTGGACTGGGGAGACCCAGTACTTC	CASGWTGETQYF
TRBJ2-1	TRBD2	TRBV18	-	TGTGCCAGCTCTTCCAACAGCGGGAGCTCCTACAATGAGCAGTTCTTC	CASSSNSGSSYNEQFF
TRBJ2-3	-	TRBV7-6	-	TGTGCCAGCAGACTAGCAACCTCGTTGGCAGATACGCAGTATTTT	CASRLATSLADTQYF
TRBJ2-1	-	TRBV28	-	TGTGCCAGCAGTTTCATGTCAGGGGCCTCCTACAATGAGCAGTTCTTC	CASSFMSGASYNEQFF
TRBJ2-5	-	TRBV19	-	TGTGCCAGTAGTAGAGGACAGCGCCAAGTAGAAGAGACCCAGTACTTC	CASSRGQRQVEETQYF
TRBJ2-2	TRBD2	TRBV2	-	TGTGCCAGCCGGGGGGACACCGGGGAGCTGTTTTTT	CASRGDTGELFF
TRBJ1-1	TRBD1	TRBV18	-	TGTGCCAGCTCATCCGGACAGGGGGGGACTGAAGCTTTCTTT	CASSSGQGGTEAFF
TRBJ1-2	-	TRBV20-1	-	TGCAGTGCTAGCCCGGGAGGCTACACCTTC	CSASPGGYTF